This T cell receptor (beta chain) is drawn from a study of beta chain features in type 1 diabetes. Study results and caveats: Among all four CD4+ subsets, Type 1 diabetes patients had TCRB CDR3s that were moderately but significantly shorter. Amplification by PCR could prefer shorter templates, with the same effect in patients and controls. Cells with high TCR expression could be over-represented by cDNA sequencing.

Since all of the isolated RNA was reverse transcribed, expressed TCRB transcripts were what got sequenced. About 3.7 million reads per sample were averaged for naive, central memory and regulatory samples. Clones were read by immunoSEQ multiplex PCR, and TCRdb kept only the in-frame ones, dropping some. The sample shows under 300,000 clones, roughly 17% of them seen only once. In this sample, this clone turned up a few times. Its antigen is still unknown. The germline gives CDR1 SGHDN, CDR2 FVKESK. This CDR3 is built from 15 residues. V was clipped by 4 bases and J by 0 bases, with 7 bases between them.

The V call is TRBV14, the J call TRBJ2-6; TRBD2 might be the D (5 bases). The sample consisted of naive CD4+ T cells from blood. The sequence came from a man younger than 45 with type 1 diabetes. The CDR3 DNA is TGTGCCAGCAGCCCTCGGGGCTCTGGGGCCAACGTCCTGACTTTC. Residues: CASSPRGSGANVLTF.